This T cell receptor beta chain was retrieved from a study of post-analysis software for immune sequencing data. This clonotype was detected only a few times. Unique molecular identifiers were built into the TCR beta cDNA libraries. TCRdb reanalysed the PCR reads using MiXCR and keeps one entry per CDR3 protein. The table includes a few hundred thousand distinct CDR3 sequences, roughly 35% detected once. Material for sequencing was blood. The TCR was taken from a girl aged 10 to 17 with multiple sclerosis.

The CDR3 region has the DNA TGTGCCAGCAGTTACTCGAGTGGTACAGGGCCCTACGAGCAGTACTTC. This gives the protein CASSYSSGTGPYEQYF. The chain is built from TRBV6-5 and TRBJ2-7; TRBD1 might be the D (6 bases). The CDR3 sequence is 16 residues long. The germline V gene has CDR1 MNHEY and CDR2 SVGAGI. V gave up 0 bases and J gave up 2 bases, with 14 bases separating them.